The next 5 T cell receptor beta chains were all read from a single sample in a study of identical twins. Using its own MiXCR run on the 5' RACE reads, TCRdb lists one record per CDR3 protein. The data show under 900,000 distinct CDR3 sequences, about 12% seen once. These data were also reused for a study on yellow fever vaccine responses in identical twins.

Sequenced sample: PBMCs. The receptors here all came from a young woman in good health.

There are a few counts of this clonotype. The chain has TRBV5-6 and TRBJ1-2; D not resolved. The CDR3 consists of 16 residues. V lost 0 bases and J 4 bases, leaving 16 bases between the germline ends. Germline assignment: CDR1 SGHDT and CDR2 YYEEEE. The CDR3 nucleotides read TGTGCCAGCAGCTTGGTGGCAGGCGTGCTTGTCTATGGCTACACCTTC. This encodes CASSLVAGVLVYGYTF. Supplemented by reference TRBV5-6 and TRBJ1-2, the full variable domain reads DAGVTQSPTHLIKTRGQQVTLRCSPKSGHDTVSWYQQALGQGPQFIFQYYEEEERQRGNFPDRFSGHQFPNYSSELNVNALLLGDSALYLCASSLVAGVLVYGYTFGSGTRLTVV.

This clonotype showed up many times. V usage is TRBV5-1 and J usage is TRBJ2-3; 11 bases map to TRBD2. Trimming at V came to 0 bases and at J to 3 bases, leaving 6 bases not matched to a gene. The germline CDR1 and CDR2 sequences are SGHRS and YFSETQ. The CDR3 is 17 residues long. As DNA, the CDR3 is TGCGCCAGCAGCTTGGCTGGTTCTAGCGGGAGGACAGATACGCAGTATTTT. It translates to CASSLAGSSGRTDTQYF.

The chain combines TRBV9 with TRBJ2-6, with a tentative D call TRBD1 (5 bases). The germline V gene encodes CDR1 SGDLS and CDR2 YYNGEE. V dropped 0 bases and J dropped 4 bases, with 8 bases sitting between them. The CDR3 spans 15 residues. CDR3 protein: CASSVVGAGANVLTF. CDR3 in DNA: TGTGCCAGCAGCGTAGTTGGGGCCGGGGCCAACGTCCTGACTTTC.

This clonotype was counted ten times or more. The J gene is TRBJ2-1, the V gene TRBV5-1, with 12 bases identical to TRBD2. This CDR3 spans 20 amino acids. Germline loops: CDR1 SGHRS, CDR2 YFSETQ. V lost 0 bases, J lost 0 bases, and 10 bases stayed unmatched. CDR3 coding DNA: TGCGCCAGCAGCTTGGCCCGTACTAGCGGGGGGTTTAGCTCCTACAATGAGCAGTTCTTC. It encodes CASSLARTSGGFSSYNEQFF.

This clonotype came up a few times. V gene TRBV12-3 or TRBV12-4 combines with J gene TRBJ1-2; 7 positions agree with TRBD1. This CDR3 is 14 amino acids long. Trimming at V came to 5 bases and at J to 4 bases, leaving 7 bases not matched to a gene. CDR3 loop: CASSLQGEVYGYTF. DNA of the CDR3: TGTGCCAGCAGTCTCCAGGGGGAGGTCTATGGCTACACCTTC.